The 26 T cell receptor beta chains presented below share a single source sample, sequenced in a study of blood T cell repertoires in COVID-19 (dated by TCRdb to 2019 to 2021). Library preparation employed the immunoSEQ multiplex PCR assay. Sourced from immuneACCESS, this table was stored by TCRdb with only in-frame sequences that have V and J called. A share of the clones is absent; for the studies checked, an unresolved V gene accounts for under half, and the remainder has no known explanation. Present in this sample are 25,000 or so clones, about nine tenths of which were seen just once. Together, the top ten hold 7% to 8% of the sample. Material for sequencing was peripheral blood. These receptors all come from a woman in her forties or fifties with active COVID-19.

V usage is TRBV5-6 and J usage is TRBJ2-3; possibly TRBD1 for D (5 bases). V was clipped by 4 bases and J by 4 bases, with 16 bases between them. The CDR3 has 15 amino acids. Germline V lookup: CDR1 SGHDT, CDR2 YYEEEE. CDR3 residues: CASSGRQILADTQYF. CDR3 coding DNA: TGTGCCAGCAGCGGAAGACAGATACTTGCAGATACGCAGTATTTT.

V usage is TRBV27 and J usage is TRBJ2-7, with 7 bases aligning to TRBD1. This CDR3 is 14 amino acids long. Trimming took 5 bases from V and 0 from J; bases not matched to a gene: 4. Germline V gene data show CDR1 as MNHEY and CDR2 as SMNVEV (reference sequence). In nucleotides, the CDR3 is TGTGCCAGCAGTCGACAGGGAAGCTCCTACGAGCAGTACTTC. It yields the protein CASSRQGSSYEQYF.

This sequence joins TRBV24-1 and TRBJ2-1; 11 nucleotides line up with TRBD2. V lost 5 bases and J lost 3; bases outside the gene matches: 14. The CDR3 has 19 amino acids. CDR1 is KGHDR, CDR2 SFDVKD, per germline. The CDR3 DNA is TGTGCCACCAGTGGAACTAGCGGGAGCGATAGGTCCGACTACAATGAGCAGTTCTTC. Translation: CATSGTSGSDRSDYNEQFF.

The CDR3 DNA sequence: TGTGCCAGCAGCCAAGTCAGGTTTGATACGCAGTATTTT. This codes for CASSQVRFDTQYF. V and J are TRBV14 and TRBJ2-3, with no clear D. Germline CDR1 and CDR2: SGHDN and FVKESK. This CDR3 contains 13 residues. Trimming took 1 base from V and 6 from J, leaving 8 bases between them.

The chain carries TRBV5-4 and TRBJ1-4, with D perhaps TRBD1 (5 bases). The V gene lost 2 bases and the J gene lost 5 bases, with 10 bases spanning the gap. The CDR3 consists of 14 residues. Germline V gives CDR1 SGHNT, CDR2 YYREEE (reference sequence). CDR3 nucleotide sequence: TGTGCCAGCAGCTTTGGAGGGGTAAATGAAAAACTGTTTTTT. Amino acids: CASSFGGVNEKLFF.

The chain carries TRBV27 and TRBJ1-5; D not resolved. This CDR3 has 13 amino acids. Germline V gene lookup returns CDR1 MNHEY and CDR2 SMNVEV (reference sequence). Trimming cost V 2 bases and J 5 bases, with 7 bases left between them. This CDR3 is CASSLGSYQPQHF. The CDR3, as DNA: TGTGCCAGCAGTTTAGGGAGTTATCAGCCCCAGCATTTT.

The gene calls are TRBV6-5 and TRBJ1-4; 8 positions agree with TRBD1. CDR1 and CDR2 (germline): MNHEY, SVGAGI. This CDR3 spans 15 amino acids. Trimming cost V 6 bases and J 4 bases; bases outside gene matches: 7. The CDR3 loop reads CASRYSTGVNEKLFF. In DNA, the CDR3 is TGTGCCAGCAGATATTCGACAGGGGTTAATGAAAAACTGTTTTTT.

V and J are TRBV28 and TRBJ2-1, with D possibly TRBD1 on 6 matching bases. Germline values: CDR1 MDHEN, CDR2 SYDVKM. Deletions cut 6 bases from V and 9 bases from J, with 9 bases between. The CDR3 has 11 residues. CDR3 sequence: CASSPGVEQFF. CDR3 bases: TGTGCCAGCAGCCCAGGGGTTGAGCAGTTCTTC.

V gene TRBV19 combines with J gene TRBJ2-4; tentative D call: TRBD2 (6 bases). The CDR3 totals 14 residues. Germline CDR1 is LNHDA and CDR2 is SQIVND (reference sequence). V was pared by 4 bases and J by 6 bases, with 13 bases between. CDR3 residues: CASSTEGPRNIQYF. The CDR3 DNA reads TGTGCCAGTAGTACGGAGGGCCCGAGAAACATTCAGTACTTC.

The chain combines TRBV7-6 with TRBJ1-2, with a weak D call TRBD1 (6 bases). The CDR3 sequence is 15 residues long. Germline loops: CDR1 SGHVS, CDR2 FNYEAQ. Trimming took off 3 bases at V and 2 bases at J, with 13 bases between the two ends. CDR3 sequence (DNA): TGTGCCAGCAGCTTGTCACAGGGAGTCAACTATGGCTACACCTTC. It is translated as CASSLSQGVNYGYTF.

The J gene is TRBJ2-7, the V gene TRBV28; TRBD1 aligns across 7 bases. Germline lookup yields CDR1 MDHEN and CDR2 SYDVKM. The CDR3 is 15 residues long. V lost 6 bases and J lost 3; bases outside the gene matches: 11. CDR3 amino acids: CASRRTGLKGYEQYF. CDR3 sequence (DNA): TGTGCCAGCAGAAGGACAGGTTTGAAAGGCTACGAGCAGTACTTC.

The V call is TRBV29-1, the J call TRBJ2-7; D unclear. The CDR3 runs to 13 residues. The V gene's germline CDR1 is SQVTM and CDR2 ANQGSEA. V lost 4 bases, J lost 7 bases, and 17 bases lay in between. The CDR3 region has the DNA TGCAGCGTTGTTCCAGGCCCTTCTCGGGAGCAGTACTTC. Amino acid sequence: CSVVPGPSREQYF.

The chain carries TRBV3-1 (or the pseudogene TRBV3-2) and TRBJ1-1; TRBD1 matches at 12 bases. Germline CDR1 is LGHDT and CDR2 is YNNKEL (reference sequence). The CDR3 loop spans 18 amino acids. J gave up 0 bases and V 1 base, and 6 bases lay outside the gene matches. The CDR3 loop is CASSQVWGTGGMNTEAFF. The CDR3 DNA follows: TGTGCCAGCAGCCAAGTTTGGGGGACAGGGGGCATGAACACTGAAGCTTTCTTT.

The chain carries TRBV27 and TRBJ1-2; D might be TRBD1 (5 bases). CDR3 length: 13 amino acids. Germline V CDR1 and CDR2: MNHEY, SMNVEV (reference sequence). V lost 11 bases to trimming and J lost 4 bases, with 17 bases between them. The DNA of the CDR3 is TGTGCCGGGAGGCTAGGGACCGTCTATGGCTACACCTTC. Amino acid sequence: CAGRLGTVYGYTF.

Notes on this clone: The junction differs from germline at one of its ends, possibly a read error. CDR3 nucleotide sequence: TGTGTCAGCAGCCCGGGACAACCCGGAGTATCTGGAAACACCATATATTTT. This sequence encodes CVSSPGQPGVSGNTIYF. This rearrangement joins TRBV3-1 (or the pseudogene TRBV3-2) to TRBJ1-3; D is perhaps TRBD1 (6 bases). This CDR3 is 17 amino acids long. Germline V lookup: CDR1 LGHDT, CDR2 YNNKEL (reference sequence).

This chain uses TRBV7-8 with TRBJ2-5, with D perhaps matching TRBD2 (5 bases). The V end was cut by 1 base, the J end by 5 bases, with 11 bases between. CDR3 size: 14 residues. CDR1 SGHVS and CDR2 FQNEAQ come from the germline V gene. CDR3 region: CASSLVGELETQYF. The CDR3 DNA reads TGTGCCAGCAGCTTAGTGGGAGAGCTGGAGACCCAGTACTTC.

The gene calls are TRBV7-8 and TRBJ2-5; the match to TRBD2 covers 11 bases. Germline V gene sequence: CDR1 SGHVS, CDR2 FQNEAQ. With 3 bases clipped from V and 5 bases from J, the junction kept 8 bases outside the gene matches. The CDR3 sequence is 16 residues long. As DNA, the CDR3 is TGTGCCAGCAGCTTTGAACTAGCGGGAGTCGGGGAGACCCAGTACTTC. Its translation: CASSFELAGVGETQYF.

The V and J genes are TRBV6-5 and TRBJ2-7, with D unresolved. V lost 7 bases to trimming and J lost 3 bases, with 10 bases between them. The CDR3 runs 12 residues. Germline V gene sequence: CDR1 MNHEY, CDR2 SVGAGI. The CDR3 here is CASNFADYEQYF. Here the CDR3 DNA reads TGTGCCAGCAACTTTGCCGACTACGAGCAGTACTTC.

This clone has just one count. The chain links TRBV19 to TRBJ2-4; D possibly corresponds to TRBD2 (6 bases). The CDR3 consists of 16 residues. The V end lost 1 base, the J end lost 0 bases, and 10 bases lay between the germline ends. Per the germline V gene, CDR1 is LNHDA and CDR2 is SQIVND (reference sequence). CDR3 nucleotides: TGTGCCAGTAGTATAGCCCAGGGACTAGCCAAAAACATTCAGTACTTC. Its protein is CASSIAQGLAKNIQYF.

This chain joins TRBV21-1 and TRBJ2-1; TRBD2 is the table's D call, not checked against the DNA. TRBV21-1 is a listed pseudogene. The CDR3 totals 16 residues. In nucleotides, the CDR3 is TGTGCCAGCAGCAAAGTACTAGCGGGACCTTACAATGAGCAGTTCTTC. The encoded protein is CASSKVLAGPYNEQFF.

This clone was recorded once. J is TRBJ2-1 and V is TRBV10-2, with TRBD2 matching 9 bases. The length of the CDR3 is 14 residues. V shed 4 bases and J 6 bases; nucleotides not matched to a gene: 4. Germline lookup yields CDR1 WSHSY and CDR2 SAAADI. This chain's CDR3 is CASSGGLAVNEQFF. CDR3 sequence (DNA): TGCGCCAGCAGTGGGGGACTAGCAGTCAATGAGCAGTTCTTC.

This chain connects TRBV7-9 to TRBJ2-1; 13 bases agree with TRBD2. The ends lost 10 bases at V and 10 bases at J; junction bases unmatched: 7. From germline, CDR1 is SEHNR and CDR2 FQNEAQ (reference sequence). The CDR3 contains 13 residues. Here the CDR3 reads CAIRTSGRKEQFF. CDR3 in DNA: TGTGCCATCAGGACTAGCGGGAGAAAGGAGCAGTTCTTC.

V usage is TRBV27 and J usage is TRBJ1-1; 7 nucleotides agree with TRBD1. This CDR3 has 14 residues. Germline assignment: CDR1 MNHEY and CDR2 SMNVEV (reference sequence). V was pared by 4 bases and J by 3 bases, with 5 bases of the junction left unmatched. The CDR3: CASSYGRGDTEAFF. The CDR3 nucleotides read TGTGCCAGCAGTTACGGCAGGGGGGACACTGAAGCTTTCTTT.

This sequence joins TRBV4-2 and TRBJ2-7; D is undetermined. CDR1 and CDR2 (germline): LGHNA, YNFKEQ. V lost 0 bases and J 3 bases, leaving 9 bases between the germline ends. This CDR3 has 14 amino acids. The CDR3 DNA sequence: TGTGCCAGCAGCCAAGATACACAGAGCTACGAGCAGTACTTC. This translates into CASSQDTQSYEQYF.

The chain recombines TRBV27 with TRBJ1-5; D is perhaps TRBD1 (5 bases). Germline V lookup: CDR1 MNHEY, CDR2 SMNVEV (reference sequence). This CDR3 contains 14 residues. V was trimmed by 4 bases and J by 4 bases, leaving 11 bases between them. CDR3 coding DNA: TGTGCCAGCAGTTCGACAGCCGCTAATCAGCCCCAGCATTTT. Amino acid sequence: CASSSTAANQPQHF.

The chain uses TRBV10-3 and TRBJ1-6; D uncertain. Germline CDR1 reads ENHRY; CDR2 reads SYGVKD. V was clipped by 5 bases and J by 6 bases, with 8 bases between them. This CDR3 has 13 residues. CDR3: CAISPNFNSPLHF. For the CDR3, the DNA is TGTGCCATCAGTCCTAATTTTAATTCACCCCTCCACTTT.